The 6 T cell receptor beta chains below come from one sample, sequenced in a study of blood T cell repertoires in COVID-19. Here immunoSEQ multiplex PCR was the method, and the copy in TCRdb shows in-frame clones only, minus some. Found here are approximately 300,000 clones, around 89% of them singletons; the top ten hold roughly 6.3%. Sequenced sample: peripheral blood. The receptors stem from a woman in her 50s with COVID-19, enrolled during active disease.

The chain carries TRBV1 and TRBJ1-5; no check of the table's D call, TRBD1, against the DNA was made. TRBV1 is a documented pseudogene. This CDR3 is built from 16 residues. In DNA form, the CDR3 reads TGCACCAGCAGCCAAGATCTAGACAGGGAGGCTCAGCCCCAGCATTTT. Residues: CTSSQDLDREAQPQHF.

V gene TRBV7-8 combines with J gene TRBJ2-1; 7 bases fit TRBD1. CDR1 is SGHVS, CDR2 FQNEAQ, per germline. This CDR3 contains 16 residues. V lost 3 bases, J lost 5 bases, and 10 bases stayed unmatched. This chain's CDR3 is CASSLTDRAFNNEQFF. The CDR3 coding sequence is TGTGCCAGCAGCTTGACTGACAGGGCCTTTAACAATGAGCAGTTCTTC.

The chain joins TRBV19 to TRBJ2-2; the match to TRBD2 covers 10 bases. This CDR3 is 18 amino acids long. Germline-derived CDR1 and CDR2 are LNHDA and SQIVND (reference sequence). The V and J ends lost 4 bases and 3 bases, in that order; junction bases with no gene match: 11. The CDR3: CASSKGASGRTDTGELFF. CDR3 nucleotides: TGTGCCAGTAGTAAGGGGGCTAGCGGGAGAACCGACACCGGGGAGCTGTTTTTT.

This clone has more than one count but fewer than ten. This sequence joins TRBV11-3 and TRBJ2-1; 9 bases are a match to TRBD2. The CDR3 covers 15 residues. Germline lookup yields CDR1 SGHNT and CDR2 YENEEA. Unmatched junction bases numbered 11, after V lost 5 bases and J lost 9 bases. The CDR3: CASSPRSSGKVEQFF. DNA of the CDR3: TGTGCCAGCAGCCCCCGCTCTAGCGGGAAGGTTGAGCAGTTCTTC.

This clone was counted once. This chain uses TRBV5-4 with TRBJ1-2; 11 bases line up with TRBD1. This CDR3 contains 17 residues. The germline V gene encodes CDR1 SGHNT and CDR2 YYREEE (reference sequence). J gave up 3 bases and V 5 bases, and 12 bases lay outside the gene matches. This CDR3 is CASSRGGQGASYYGYTF. CDR3 nucleotides: TGTGCCAGCAGTCGAGGAGGACAGGGGGCTTCATACTATGGCTACACCTTC.

The chain carries TRBV19 and TRBJ1-4; 9 nucleotides match TRBD1. This CDR3 contains 14 residues. Germline V gives CDR1 LNHDA, CDR2 SQIVND (reference sequence). V dropped 3 bases and J dropped 7; count of bases not matched to a gene: 3. The DNA of the CDR3 is TGTGCCAGTAGTATCACAGGGGGCGGTGAAAAACTGTTTTTT. It specifies CASSITGGGEKLFF.